Listed here is a single T cell receptor beta chain. As yet, its antigen is unknown. The entry originates in a study of T cell responses to AZD1222 COVID-19 vaccine. Study results and caveats: Donors skewed white British and female; clonal diversity was possibly underestimated. It was only after the peak T cell response that any repertoires were sampled. Spike-specific TCR breadth and depth both grew after two AZD1222 doses. Epitopes outside B.1.351 and B.1.1.7 mutated regions reportedly drew nearly half of spike TCRs.

Profiling relied on immunoSEQ multiplex PCR, and the TCRdb table lists in-frame clones only, not all of them. The sample records some 120,000 clones, 90% to 95% being singletons. Unmatched junction bases numbered 7, after V lost 4 bases and J lost 5 bases. CDR1 and CDR2 from the germline V gene are MGHRA and YSYEKL. This CDR3 has 14 amino acids. This specimen was peripheral blood, taken on day 0 of AZD1222 vaccination. This chain links TRBV4-1 with TRBJ1-1, with TRBD1 matching 7 bases. This receptor was obtained from an adult in good health. Written as DNA, the CDR3 is TGCGCCAGCAGCCGAGGAACGACAGGGACTGAAGCTTTCTTT. Protein sequence: CASSRGTTGTEAFF.